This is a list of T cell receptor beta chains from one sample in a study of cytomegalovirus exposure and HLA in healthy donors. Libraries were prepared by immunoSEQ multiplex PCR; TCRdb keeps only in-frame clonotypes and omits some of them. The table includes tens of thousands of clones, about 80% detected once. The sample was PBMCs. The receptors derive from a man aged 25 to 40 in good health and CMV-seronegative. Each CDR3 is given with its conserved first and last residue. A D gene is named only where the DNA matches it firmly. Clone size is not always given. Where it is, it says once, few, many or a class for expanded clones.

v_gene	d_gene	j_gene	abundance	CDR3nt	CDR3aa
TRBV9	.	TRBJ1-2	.	TGTGCCAGCAGGGAGGGTCCCCATGGCTACACCTTC	CASREGPHGYTF
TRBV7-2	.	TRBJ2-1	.	TGTGCCAGCAGCTTATTAGTTTTGCAGGGTTCCTACAATGAGCAGTTCTTC	CASSLLVLQGSYNEQFF
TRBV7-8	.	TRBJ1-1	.	TGTGCCAGCAGCTTGGGGCCCTTGGGGACTGAAGCTTTCTTT	CASSLGPLGTEAFF
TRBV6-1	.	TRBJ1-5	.	TGTGCCAGCAGAGATCTAATTGTTCAGCCCCAGCATTTT	CASRDLIVQPQHF
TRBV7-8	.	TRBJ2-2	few	TGTGCCAGCAGCTTATTTAGGCAGGAAAACACCGGGGAGCTGTTTTTT	CASSLFRQENTGELFF
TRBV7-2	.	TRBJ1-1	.	TGTGCCAGCAGCTTAACGCAACAGGGTGGCACTGAAGCTTTCTTT	CASSLTQQGGTEAFF
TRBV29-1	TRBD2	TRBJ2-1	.	TGCAGCGCCGGACTAGCGGGAGAAGGAGAGCAGTTCTTC	CSAGLAGEGEQFF
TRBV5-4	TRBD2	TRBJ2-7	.	TGTGCCAGCAGCTTGACTAGCGGGAGTCTCTACGAGCAGTACTTC	CASSLTSGSLYEQYF
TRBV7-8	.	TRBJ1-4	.	TGTGCCAGCACCACGCGGGTCGCCCAACAGGGTGAAAAACTGTTTTTT	CASTTRVAQQGEKLFF
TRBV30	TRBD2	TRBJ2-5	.	TGTGCCTGGAGTGAAAAGTACCTGCCTTTCGGACTAGCCCGGTACCAAGAGACCCAGTACTTC	CAWSEKYLPFGLARYQETQYF
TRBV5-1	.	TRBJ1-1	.	TGCGCCAGCAGCTTTACAGATGACCGTGAAGCTTTCTTT	CASSFTDDREAFF
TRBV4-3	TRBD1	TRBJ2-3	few	TGCGCCAGCAGCCAAGATACGGACAGGGGAAGAAGGGATACGCAGTATTTT	CASSQDTDRGRRDTQYF
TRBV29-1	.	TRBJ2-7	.	TGCAGCGTTGAAGTTCTGACAGGAACCACCTACGAGCAGTACTTC	CSVEVLTGTTYEQYF
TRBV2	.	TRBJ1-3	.	TGTGCCAGCAGTTACCCCGGGGGGACTGGAAACACCATATATTTT	CASSYPGGTGNTIYF
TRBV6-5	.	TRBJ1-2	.	TGTGCCAGCAGTTACGCGGGAAAGACTAACTATGGCTACACCTTC	CASSYAGKTNYGYTF
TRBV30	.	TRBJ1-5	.	TGTGCCTGGAGTGGGGCCAGCTGGAATCAGCCCCAGCATTTT	CAWSGASWNQPQHF
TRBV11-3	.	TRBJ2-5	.	TGTGCCAGCAGCTTAAATATCGGGGAGACCCAGTACTTC	CASSLNIGETQYF
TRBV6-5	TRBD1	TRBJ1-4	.	TGTGCCAGCAGTTACGACAGGGGAAGTGAAAAACTGTTTTTT	CASSYDRGSEKLFF
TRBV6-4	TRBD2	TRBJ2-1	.	TGTGCCAGCAGCCCACTAGCGGGGGGGCCGGGTGAGCAGTTCTTC	CASSPLAGGPGEQFF
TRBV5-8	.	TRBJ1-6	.	TGTGCCAGCAGCTTGCGTCAGGGGAGTAATTCACCCCTCCACTTT	CASSLRQGSNSPLHF
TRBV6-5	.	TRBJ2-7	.	TGTGCCAGCAGCTCTAGGGGCAGGGGGGTCGGGGAGCAGTACTTC	CASSSRGRGVGEQYF
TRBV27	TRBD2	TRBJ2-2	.	TGTGCCAGCAGTCTACCATCGGGACTAGCGGGGGTCACCGGGGAGCTGTTTTTT	CASSLPSGLAGVTGELFF
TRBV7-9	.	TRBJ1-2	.	TGTGCCAGCGGGGAGCGCTACACCTTC	CASGERYTF
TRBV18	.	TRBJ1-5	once	TGTGCCAGCTCACTAGGGAGCCCCAGAAACAATCAGCCCCAGCATTTT	CASSLGSPRNNQPQHF
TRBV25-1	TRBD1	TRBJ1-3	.	TGTGCCAGCAGTGAATATAACCGACAGGGGAACACCATATATTTT	CASSEYNRQGNTIYF
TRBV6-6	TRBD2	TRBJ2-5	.	TGTGCCAGCAGGACAATGACGAGCGGGGGGAAAGAGACCCAGTACTTC	CASRTMTSGGKETQYF
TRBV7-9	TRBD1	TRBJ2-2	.	TGTGCCAGCAGCTCTCCCGGGACAGGGGTATCGGGGGAGCTGTTTTTT	CASSSPGTGVSGELFF
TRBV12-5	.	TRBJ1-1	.	TGTGCTAGTGCGATAGCAGTGAACACTGAAGCTTTCTTT	CASAIAVNTEAFF
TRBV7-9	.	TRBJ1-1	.	TGTGCCAGCAGACCCCACGCTGAGCGAGAAGCTTTCTTT	CASRPHAEREAFF
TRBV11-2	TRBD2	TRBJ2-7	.	TGTGCCAGCAGCTCCTGGACTAGCGGGAGACGGTACGAGCAGTACTTC	CASSSWTSGRRYEQYF
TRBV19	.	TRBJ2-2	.	TGTGCCAGTAGTATAGTTCCGGGGAACACCGGGGAGCTGTTTTTT	CASSIVPGNTGELFF
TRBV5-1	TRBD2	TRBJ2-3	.	TGCGCCAGCAGCCCACTTGGGAGGGCCTCAGATACGCAGTATTTT	CASSPLGRASDTQYF
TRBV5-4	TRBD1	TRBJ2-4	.	TGTGCCAGCAGCTTGTCATCAGGGGGAAACATTCAGTACTTC	CASSLSSGGNIQYF
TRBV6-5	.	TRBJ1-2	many	TGTGCCAGCAGTTACTCGTCAATACAGGGTCGTTGGGGCTACACCTTC	CASSYSSIQGRWGYTF
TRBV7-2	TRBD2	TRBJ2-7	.	TGTGCCAGCAGCTTAGCTCTAGCGGGGACGTCCTACGAGCAGTACTTC	CASSLALAGTSYEQYF
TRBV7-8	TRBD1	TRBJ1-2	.	TGTGCCAGCAGCTTAGCTGGGGCAGGGGGCGGCTATGGCTACACCTTC	CASSLAGAGGGYGYTF
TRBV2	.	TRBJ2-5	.	TGTGCCAGCAGTATCCGGGACCAGTACTTC	CASSIRDQYF
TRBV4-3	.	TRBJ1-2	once	TGCGCCAGCAGCCAAGATGAGGGTCGCCCTAACTATGGCTACACCTTC	CASSQDEGRPNYGYTF
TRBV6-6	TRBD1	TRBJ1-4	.	TGTGCCAGCAGTGGACAGGGGCGAGAAAAACTGTTTTTT	CASSGQGREKLFF